A single sample is the source of the 20 T cell receptor beta chains below, sequenced in a study of blood T cell repertoires in COVID-19. Assay used: immunoSEQ multiplex PCR; TCRdb lists only in-frame clones, some missing. In the table there are 90,000 to 150,000 clones, about 79% of which are singletons. The sequenced material came from peripheral blood. These receptors originate from a woman aged 80 or older with acute or convalescent COVID-19.

This clone was picked up one time. The chain employs TRBV5-1 and TRBJ2-1; D uncertain. V was pared by 1 base and J by 4 bases, with 3 bases between. CDR1 is SGHRS, CDR2 YFSETQ, per germline. The CDR3 sequence is 12 residues long. The CDR3 nucleotides read TGCGCCAGCAGCTTGCTATACAATGAGCAGTTCTTC. It is translated as CASSLLYNEQFF.

The genes are TRBV18 and TRBJ2-7; 9 nucleotides agree with TRBD1. The CDR3 totals 13 residues. V gave up 8 bases and J gave up 6 bases; unmatched junction bases: 8. Germline V lookup: CDR1 KGHSH, CDR2 LQKENI. The CDR3 spells CASTSDRGVEQYF. CDR3 sequence (DNA): TGTGCCAGCACTTCGGACAGGGGAGTCGAGCAGTACTTC.

This rearrangement joins TRBV2 to TRBJ1-2, with D perhaps matching TRBD1 (6 bases). The germline CDR1 and CDR2 sequences are SNHLY and FYNNEI. V was shortened by 5 bases and J by 5 bases, with 18 bases between the two germline ends. There are 15 residues in the CDR3. The CDR3 loop reads CASSRQVPGVYGYTF. The CDR3, as DNA: TGTGCCAGCAGTCGACAGGTTCCCGGGGTTTATGGCTACACCTTC. The full variable domain, its missing parts supplied by reference TRBV2 and TRBJ1-2, is EPEVTQTPSHQVTQMGQEVILRCVPISNHLYFYWYRQILGQKVEFLVSFYNNEISEKSEIFDDQFSVERPDGSNFTLKIRSTKLEDSAMYFCASSRQVPGVYGYTFGSGTRLTVV.

The rearrangement links TRBV11-2 to TRBJ2-7; 7 nucleotides agree with TRBD1. Per the germline V gene, CDR1 is SGHAT and CDR2 is FQNNGV. V lost 1 base to trimming and J lost 1 base; unmatched junction nucleotides: 10. The CDR3 totals 17 residues. Here the CDR3 DNA reads TGTGCCAGCAGCTTAGGGGGGCTGGGGACAGTGTCCTACGAGCAGTACTTC. Protein sequence: CASSLGGLGTVSYEQYF.

J is TRBJ2-7 and V is TRBV7-2, with 7 bases identical to TRBD2. The V gene's germline CDR1 is SGHTA and CDR2 FQGNSA. The CDR3 loop spans 14 amino acids. The junction had 4 bases not matched to a gene; V was cut back by 1 base and J by 4 bases. CDR3 sequence: CASSLGGGGYEQYF. The CDR3 DNA is TGTGCCAGCAGCTTAGGGGGGGGAGGGTACGAGCAGTACTTC.

The V and J genes are TRBV7-9 and TRBJ1-2; TRBD1 matches 7 bases. Germline loops: CDR1 SEHNR, CDR2 FQNEAQ (reference sequence). With 2 bases clipped from V and 2 bases from J, the junction kept 11 bases outside the gene matches. CDR3 length: 17 amino acids. CDR3 nucleotides: TGTGCCAGCAGCTTAAAAACCACCCGACAGGGCAACTATGGCTACACCTTC. It is translated as CASSLKTTRQGNYGYTF. Using reference TRBV7-9 and TRBJ1-2 for the parts outside the CDR3, the full variable domain is DTGVSQNPRHKITKRGQNVTFRCDPISEHNRLYWYRQTLGQGPEFLTYFQNEAQLEKSRLLSDRFSAERPKGSFSTLEIQRTEQGDSAMYLCASSLKTTRQGNYGYTFGSGTRLTVV.

The V call is TRBV2, the J call TRBJ2-7; 7 bases map to TRBD2. V shed 1 base, J shed 5 bases, and the junction held 5 bases outside the gene matches. The CDR3 is 14 amino acids. Germline V gene sequence: CDR1 SNHLY, CDR2 FYNNEI. The CDR3 DNA reads TGTGCCAGCAGTGAAGAAGGACTAGGGAACGAGCAGTACTTC. This translates into CASSEEGLGNEQYF. The full variable domain, its missing parts supplied by reference TRBV2 and TRBJ2-7, is EPEVTQTPSHQVTQMGQEVILRCVPISNHLYFYWYRQILGQKVEFLVSFYNNEISEKSEIFDDQFSVERPDGSNFTLKIRSTKLEDSAMYFCASSEEGLGNEQYFGPGTRLTVT.

The chain employs TRBV29-1 and TRBJ2-5; D is ambiguous. This CDR3 is built from 11 residues. V lost 7 bases and J 5 bases, leaving 11 bases between the germline ends. The germline V gene has CDR1 SQVTM and CDR2 ANQGSEA. The CDR3 nucleotides are TGCAGCGGTTGGGTCGGGGAGACCCAGTACTTC. This gives the protein CSGWVGETQYF.

The genes are TRBV7-3 and TRBJ2-5, with TRBD2 matching over 7 bases. Per the germline V gene, CDR1 is SGHTA and CDR2 is FQGTGA. CDR3 length: 14 residues. V lost 8 bases and J lost 1; bases outside the gene matches: 7. For the CDR3, the DNA is TGTGCCAGCGGACTTAGCGGGCCCCAAGAGACCCAGTACTTC. Its translation: CASGLSGPQETQYF.

This clone was observed once. This sequence joins TRBV5-1 and TRBJ2-7; 7 bases align to TRBD1. The CDR3 totals 15 residues. J lost 7 bases, V lost 2 bases, and 12 bases had no gene match. The V gene's germline CDR1 is SGHRS and CDR2 YFSETQ. The CDR3 protein is CASSLRQGSRKEQYF. The DNA of the CDR3 is TGCGCCAGCAGCTTACGACAGGGCTCTCGAAAAGAGCAGTACTTC.

This chain links TRBV5-4 with TRBJ2-1; no definite D call. V was clipped by 0 bases and J by 14 bases, with 15 bases between them. The germline V gene encodes CDR1 SGHNT and CDR2 YYREEE (reference sequence). CDR3 size: 13 residues. DNA for the CDR3: TGTGCCAGCAGCTTGGATGGCCCTGGTAAGAAGTTCTTC. It translates to CASSLDGPGKKFF.

The chain joins TRBV2 to TRBJ2-1; D perhaps matches TRBD1 (5 bases). This CDR3 region has 14 residues. The germline gives CDR1 SNHLY, CDR2 FYNNEI. The germline V and J ends were trimmed by 2 bases and 5 bases, with 10 bases remaining between them. The CDR3 is CASSERQIDNEQFF. CDR3 bases: TGTGCCAGCAGTGAAAGACAGATCGACAATGAGCAGTTCTTC.

A single count supports this clone. The chain is built from TRBV6-4 and TRBJ2-1; 10 nucleotides agree with TRBD2. CDR1 MRHNA and CDR2 SNTAGT come from the germline V gene. The ends lost 7 bases at V and 7 bases at J; junction bases unmatched: 13. The CDR3 consists of 16 residues. The CDR3 sequence: CASIPSGLAGENEQFF. The CDR3 DNA reads as TGTGCCAGCATCCCGTCTGGCCTAGCGGGAGAGAATGAGCAGTTCTTC.

The chain links TRBV6-5 to TRBJ1-1; TRBD1 might be the D (5 bases). In germline, CDR1 is MNHEY, CDR2 SVGAGI. The length of the CDR3 is 13 residues. The V and J ends lost 5 bases and 5 bases respectively, with 12 bases between them. For the CDR3, the DNA is TGTGCCAGCAGTCCCCCGGGGGTAACTGAAGCTTTCTTT. Amino acid sequence: CASSPPGVTEAFF.

The V gene is TRBV9, the J gene TRBJ2-3; 7 bases match TRBD1. The junction had 6 bases not matched to a gene; V was cut back by 2 bases and J by 0 bases. This CDR3 has 16 residues. Germline V gene lookup returns CDR1 SGDLS and CDR2 YYNGEE. The CDR3 region has the DNA TGTGCCAGCAGCGTTACAGGGGCCCTAAGCACAGATACGCAGTATTTT. Protein product: CASSVTGALSTDTQYF.

The V call is TRBV3-1 (or the pseudogene TRBV3-2), the J call TRBJ2-1; 15 bases fit TRBD2. The CDR3 is made up of 15 amino acids. Germline V gene lookup returns CDR1 LGHDT and CDR2 YNNKEL (reference sequence). V shed 3 bases and J 7 bases; nucleotides not matched to a gene: 1. The CDR3 loop reads CASSQGLAGGNEQFF. The CDR3 nucleotides read TGTGCCAGCAGCCAGGGACTAGCGGGGGGAAATGAGCAGTTCTTC.

In this sample, this clone turned up many times. The chain employs TRBV7-9 and TRBJ1-2; 8 bases fit TRBD1. V shed 3 bases and J 4 bases; nucleotides not matched to a gene: 7. Germline assignment: CDR1 SEHNR and CDR2 FQNEAQ (reference sequence). CDR3 length: 15 amino acids. CDR3 coding DNA: TGTGCCAGCAGCTTTCCTGGACAGGGACGCTATGGCTACACCTTC. It translates to CASSFPGQGRYGYTF.

The chain links TRBV19 to TRBJ2-7, with 8 bases aligning to TRBD1. The CDR3 has 13 amino acids. Trimming took 8 bases from V and 2 from J; bases not matched to a gene: 5. Germline-derived CDR1 and CDR2 are LNHDA and SQIVND (reference sequence). The CDR3 DNA is TGTGCCAGTGGGGAACAGGGGGCCTACGAGCAGTACTTC. Translating it yields CASGEQGAYEQYF.

Only one count was recorded for this clone. This chain links TRBV30 with TRBJ1-1, with TRBD1 matching 9 bases. This CDR3 contains 15 residues. The germline V gene encodes CDR1 GTSNPN and CDR2 SVGIG (reference sequence). J was trimmed by 1 base and V by 2 bases; bases with no gene match: 5. Written as DNA, the CDR3 is TGTGCCTGGAGTCCACTGGGACAGGGGAACACTGAAGCTTTCTTT. Translated, it gives CAWSPLGQGNTEAFF.

With regard to this clone: The conserved closing phenylalanine or tryptophan is absent in this CDR3, likely reflecting a read error. The CDR3: CASSEYGGAFL. CDR3 nucleotides: TGTGCCAGCAGTGAGTACGGAGGGGCTTTCCTT. The chain couples TRBV2 to TRBJ1-1; no reliable D call. This CDR3 has 11 residues. Trimming cost V 3 bases and J 11 bases, with 10 bases left between them. Germline values: CDR1 SNHLY, CDR2 FYNNEI.